This T cell receptor beta chain was found in a study of T cells in Graves' hyperthyroidism and ophthalmopathy. Study-wide background: At initial diagnosis, before any treatment had begun, peripheral blood was obtained.

Amplified TCR beta CDR3 regions came from RNA transcripts. The TCR CDR3 was amplified in a first-round RT-PCR using the HTBI primer set. One entry per CDR3 protein results from TCRdb running MiXCR on the multiplex PCR reads. The sample has about 520,000 distinct CDR3 sequences, around a quarter seen once. Losses at the gene ends were 0 bases for V and 1 base for J; bases not matched to a gene: 7. The CDR3 consists of 17 residues. Germline CDR1 is SGHRS and CDR2 is YFSETQ. This clonotype was seen ten or more times. This receptor was taken from a young woman with Graves' ophthalmopathy. Sample: blood. The chain uses TRBV5-1 and TRBJ2-7; 10 bases map to TRBD1. The CDR3 sequence is CASSLAAGTGVSYEQYF. The CDR3 DNA follows: TGCGCCAGCAGCTTGGCAGCCGGGACAGGGGTATCCTACGAGCAGTACTTC.